These T cell receptor beta chains were read from a single sample in a study of CD8 T cells in ankylosing spondylitis. TCRdb re-called the 5' RACE reads with MiXCR, one entry per CDR3 protein. There are about 800,000 distinct CDR3 sequences in the sample; about 11% occur only once, and 0.51% lies in the top ten. The sequenced sample consisted of blood, either unsorted or a sorted T cell fraction (not recorded which). The receptor set was obtained from a male donor with ankylosing spondylitis. Each CDR3 is given with its conserved first and last residue. Each record gives: V gene, D gene, J gene, clone size, CDR3 protein, CDR3 DNA. D genes are given only for firm matches. Rows give clone size only sometimes, using once, few, many, or a class for an expanded clone.

v_gene: TRBV4-3; d_gene: -; j_gene: TRBJ1-2; abundance: -; CDR3aa: CASSQGTWADYGYTF; CDR3nt: TGCGCCAGCAGCCAAGGGACCTGGGCGGACTATGGCTACACCTTC
v_gene: TRBV29-1; d_gene: TRBD2; j_gene: TRBJ2-7; abundance: many; CDR3aa: CSVRAGGGYEQYF; CDR3nt: TGCAGCGTCAGAGCGGGAGGTGGCTACGAGCAGTACTTC
v_gene: TRBV10-3; d_gene: TRBD1; j_gene: TRBJ2-1; abundance: few; CDR3aa: CAISERDRGHEQFF; CDR3nt: TGTGCCATCAGTGAGAGGGACAGGGGCCATGAGCAGTTCTTC
v_gene: TRBV5-1; d_gene: -; j_gene: TRBJ2-5; abundance: many; CDR3aa: CASSLGVIVQETQYF; CDR3nt: TGCGCCAGCAGCTTGGGGGTGATAGTCCAAGAGACCCAGTACTTC
v_gene: TRBV29-1; d_gene: TRBD2; j_gene: TRBJ2-1; abundance: many; CDR3aa: CSARGGAGAGNEQFF; CDR3nt: TGCAGCGCCCGGGGGGGAGCGGGAGCTGGTAATGAGCAGTTCTTC
v_gene: TRBV24-1; d_gene: TRBD2; j_gene: TRBJ2-5; abundance: few; CDR3aa: CATSDWTSNQETQYF; CDR3nt: TGTGCCACCAGTGACTGGACTAGTAACCAAGAGACCCAGTACTTC
v_gene: TRBV20-1; d_gene: TRBD2; j_gene: TRBJ2-7; abundance: few; CDR3aa: CSARGGLAGPYEQYF; CDR3nt: TGCAGTGCGAGGGGTGGGCTAGCGGGACCCTACGAGCAGTACTTC
v_gene: TRBV6-1; d_gene: -; j_gene: TRBJ2-4; abundance: -; CDR3aa: CASRGGARQNIQYF; CDR3nt: TGTGCCAGCAGAGGCGGGGCTCGCCAAAACATTCAGTACTTC
v_gene: TRBV4-1; d_gene: -; j_gene: TRBJ1-2; abundance: many; CDR3aa: CASSLSPGPTHYGYTF; CDR3nt: TGCGCCAGCAGCCTTTCCCCGGGACCGACCCACTATGGCTACACCTTC
v_gene: TRBV29-1; d_gene: -; j_gene: TRBJ1-1; abundance: few; CDR3aa: CSATLNTEAFF; CDR3nt: TGCAGCGCCACGCTAAACACTGAAGCTTTCTTT
v_gene: TRBV28; d_gene: -; j_gene: TRBJ1-5; abundance: few; CDR3aa: CASSLVGLGQPQHF; CDR3nt: TGTGCCAGCAGTTTAGTAGGGTTAGGGCAGCCCCAGCATTTT
v_gene: TRBV5-1; d_gene: -; j_gene: TRBJ2-1; abundance: few; CDR3aa: CASSSQGPSSGNEQFF; CDR3nt: TGCGCCAGCAGCTCACAGGGTCCTAGTTCGGGGAATGAGCAGTTCTTC
v_gene: TRBV13; d_gene: -; j_gene: TRBJ1-2; abundance: many; CDR3aa: CASSLRSQSYTF; CDR3nt: TGTGCCAGCAGCTTACGTAGTCAGAGCTACACCTTC